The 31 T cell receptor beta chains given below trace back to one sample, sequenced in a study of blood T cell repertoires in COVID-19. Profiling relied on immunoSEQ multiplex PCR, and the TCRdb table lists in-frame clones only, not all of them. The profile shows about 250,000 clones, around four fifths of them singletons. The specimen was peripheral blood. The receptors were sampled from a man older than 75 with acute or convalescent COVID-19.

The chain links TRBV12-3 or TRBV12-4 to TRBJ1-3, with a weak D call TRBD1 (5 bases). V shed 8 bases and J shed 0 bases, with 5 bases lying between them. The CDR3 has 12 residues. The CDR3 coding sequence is TGTGCCAGCCAGGGCTCTGGAAACACCATATATTTT. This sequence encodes CASQGSGNTIYF.

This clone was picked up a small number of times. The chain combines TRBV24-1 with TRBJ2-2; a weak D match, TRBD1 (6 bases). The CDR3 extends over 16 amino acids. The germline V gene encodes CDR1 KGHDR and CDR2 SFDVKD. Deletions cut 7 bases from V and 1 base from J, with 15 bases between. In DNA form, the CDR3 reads TGTGCCACCAGAGCTACGGGCAGGGGGAACACCGGGGAGCTGTTTTTT. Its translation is CATRATGRGNTGELFF.

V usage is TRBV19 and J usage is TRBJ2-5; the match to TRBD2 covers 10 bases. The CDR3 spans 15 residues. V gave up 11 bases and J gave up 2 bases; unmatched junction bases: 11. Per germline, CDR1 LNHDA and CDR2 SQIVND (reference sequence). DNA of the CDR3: TGTGCCTCAAAGCCGGGACTAGCGAATCAAGAGACCCAGTACTTC. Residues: CASKPGLANQETQYF.

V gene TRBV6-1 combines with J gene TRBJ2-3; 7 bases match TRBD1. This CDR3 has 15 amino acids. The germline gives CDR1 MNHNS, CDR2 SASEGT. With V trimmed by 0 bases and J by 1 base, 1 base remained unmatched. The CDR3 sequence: CASSEAGTGTDTQYF. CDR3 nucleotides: TGTGCCAGCAGTGAAGCCGGGACAGGCACAGATACGCAGTATTTT.

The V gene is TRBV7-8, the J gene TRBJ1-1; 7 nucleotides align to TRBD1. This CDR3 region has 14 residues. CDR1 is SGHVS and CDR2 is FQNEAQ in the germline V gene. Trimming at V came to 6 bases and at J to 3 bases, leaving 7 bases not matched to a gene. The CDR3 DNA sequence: TGTGCCAGCAGAGAGGGACAGCTGTACACTGAAGCTTTCTTT. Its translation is CASREGQLYTEAFF.

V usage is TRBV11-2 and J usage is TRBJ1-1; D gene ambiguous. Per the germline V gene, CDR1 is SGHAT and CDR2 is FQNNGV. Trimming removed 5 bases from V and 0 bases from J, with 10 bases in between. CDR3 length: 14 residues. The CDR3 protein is CASSASAVNTEAFF. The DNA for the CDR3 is TGTGCCAGCAGCGCATCTGCAGTGAACACTGAAGCTTTCTTT.

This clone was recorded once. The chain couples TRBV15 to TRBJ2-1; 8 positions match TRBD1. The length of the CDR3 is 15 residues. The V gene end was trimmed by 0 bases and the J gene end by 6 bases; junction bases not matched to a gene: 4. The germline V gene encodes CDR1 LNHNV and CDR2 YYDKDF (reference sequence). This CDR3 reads CATSRDLTGGNEQFF. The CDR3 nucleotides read TGTGCCACCAGCAGAGATTTAACAGGGGGCAATGAGCAGTTCTTC. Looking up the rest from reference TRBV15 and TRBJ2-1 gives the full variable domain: DAMVIQNPRYQVTQFGKPVTLSCSQTLNHNVMYWYQQKSSQAPKLLFHYYDKDFNNEADTPDNFQSRRPNTSFCFLDIRSPGLGDTAMYLCATSRDLTGGNEQFFGPGTRLTVL.

The CDR3 protein is CASSTRAATKNIQYF. Here the CDR3 DNA reads TGTGCCAGCAGTACCAGGGCAGCGACCAAAAACATTCAGTACTTC. This chain joins TRBV7-2 and TRBJ2-4, with a tentative D call TRBD1 (5 bases). V was shortened by 6 bases and J by 2 bases, with 14 bases between the two germline ends. This CDR3 spans 15 amino acids. Germline V gene data show CDR1 as SGHTA and CDR2 as FQGNSA. Using reference TRBV7-2 and TRBJ2-4 for the parts outside the CDR3, the full variable domain is GAGVSQSPSNKVTEKGKDVELRCDPISGHTALYWYRQSLGQGLEFLIYFQGNSAPDKSGLPSDRFSAERTGGSVSTLTIQRTQQEDSAVYLCASSTRAATKNIQYFGAGTRLSVL.

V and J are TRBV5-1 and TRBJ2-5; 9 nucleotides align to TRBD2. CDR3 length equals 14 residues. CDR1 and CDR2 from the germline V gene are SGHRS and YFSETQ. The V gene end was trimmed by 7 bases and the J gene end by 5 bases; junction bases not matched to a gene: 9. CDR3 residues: CASGSGLASETQYF. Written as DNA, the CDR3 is TGCGCCAGCGGGTCGGGACTAGCCTCTGAGACCCAGTACTTC. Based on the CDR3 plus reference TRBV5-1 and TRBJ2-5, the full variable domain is KAGVTQTPRYLIKTRGQQVTLSCSPISGHRSVSWYQQTPGQGLQFLFEYFSETQRNKGNFPGRFSGRQFSNSRSEMNVSTLELGDSALYLCASGSGLASETQYFGPGTRLLVL.

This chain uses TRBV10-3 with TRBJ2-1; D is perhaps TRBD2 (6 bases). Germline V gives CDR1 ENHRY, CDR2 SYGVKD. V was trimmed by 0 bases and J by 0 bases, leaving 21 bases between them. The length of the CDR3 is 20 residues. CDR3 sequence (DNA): TGTGCCATCAGTGAGTCAGCGGGTAGCGGACCTAAGAGCTCCTACAATGAGCAGTTCTTC. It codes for CAISESAGSGPKSSYNEQFF.

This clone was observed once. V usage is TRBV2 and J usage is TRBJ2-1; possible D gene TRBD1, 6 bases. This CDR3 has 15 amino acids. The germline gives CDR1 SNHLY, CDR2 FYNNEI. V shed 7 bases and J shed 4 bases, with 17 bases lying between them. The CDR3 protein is CASTARGPIYNEQFF. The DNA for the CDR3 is TGTGCCAGCACCGCCAGGGGACCGATTTACAATGAGCAGTTCTTC.

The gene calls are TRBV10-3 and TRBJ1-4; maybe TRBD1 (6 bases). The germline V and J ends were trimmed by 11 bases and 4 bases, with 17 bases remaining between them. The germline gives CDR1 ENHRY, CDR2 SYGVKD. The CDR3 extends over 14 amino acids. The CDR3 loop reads CAARSPGDNEKLFF. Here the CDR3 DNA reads TGTGCCGCACGGTCCCCAGGGGATAATGAAAAACTGTTTTTT.

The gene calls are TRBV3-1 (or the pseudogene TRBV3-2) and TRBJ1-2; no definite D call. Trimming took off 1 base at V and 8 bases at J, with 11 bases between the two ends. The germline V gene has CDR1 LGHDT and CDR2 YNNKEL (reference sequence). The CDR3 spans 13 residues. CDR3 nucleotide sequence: TGTGCCAGCAGCCAAGTGAAGTTAGAGGGCTACACCTTC. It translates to CASSQVKLEGYTF.

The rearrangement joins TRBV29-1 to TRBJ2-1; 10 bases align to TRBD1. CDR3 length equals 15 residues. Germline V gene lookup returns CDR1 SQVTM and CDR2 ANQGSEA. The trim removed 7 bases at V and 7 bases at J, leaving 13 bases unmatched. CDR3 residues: CSGYRTGGLMNEQFF. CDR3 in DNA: TGCAGCGGTTACCGGACAGGGGGGCTAATGAATGAGCAGTTCTTC.

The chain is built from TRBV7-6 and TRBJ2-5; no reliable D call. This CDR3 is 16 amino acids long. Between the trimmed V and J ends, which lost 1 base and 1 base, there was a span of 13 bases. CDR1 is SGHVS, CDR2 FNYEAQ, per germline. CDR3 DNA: TGTGCCAGCAGCTTAGTAGTGGGCCCAATCCAAGAGACCCAGTACTTC. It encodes CASSLVVGPIQETQYF. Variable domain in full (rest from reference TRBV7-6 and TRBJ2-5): GAGVSQSPRYKVTKRGQDVALRCDPISGHVSLYWYRQALGQGPEFLTYFNYEAQQDKSGLPNDRFSAERPEGSISTLTIQRTEQRDSAMYRCASSLVVGPIQETQYFGPGTRLLVL.

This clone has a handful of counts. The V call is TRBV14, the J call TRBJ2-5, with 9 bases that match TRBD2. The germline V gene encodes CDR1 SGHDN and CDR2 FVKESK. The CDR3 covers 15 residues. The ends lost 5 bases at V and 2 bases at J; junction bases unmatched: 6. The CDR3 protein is CASSSGTSRQETQYF. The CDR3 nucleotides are TGTGCCAGCAGCAGCGGGACTAGCAGACAAGAGACCCAGTACTTC.

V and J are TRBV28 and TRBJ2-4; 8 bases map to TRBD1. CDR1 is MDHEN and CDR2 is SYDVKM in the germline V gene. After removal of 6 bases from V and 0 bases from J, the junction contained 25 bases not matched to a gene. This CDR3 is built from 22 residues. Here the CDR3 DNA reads TGTGCCAGCAGCGCCCGGCTGTGGGGGGTGACAGGGGCCCCACAAGCCAAAAACATTCAGTACTTC. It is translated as CASSARLWGVTGAPQAKNIQYF.

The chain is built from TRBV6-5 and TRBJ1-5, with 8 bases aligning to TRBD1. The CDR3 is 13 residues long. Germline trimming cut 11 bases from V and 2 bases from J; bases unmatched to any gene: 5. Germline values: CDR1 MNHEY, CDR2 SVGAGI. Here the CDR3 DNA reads TGTGCCTGCCGGGGACAGGGCAATCAGCCCCAGCATTTT. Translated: CACRGQGNQPQHF.

The CDR3 DNA is TGTGCCAGTAGTAACTTCGGGGGACAGAATAACTATGGCTACACCTTC. Its protein product is CASSNFGGQNNYGYTF. The rearrangement links TRBV19 to TRBJ1-2, with 7 bases matching TRBD1. The CDR3 has 16 amino acids. Germline V CDR1 and CDR2: LNHDA, SQIVND (reference sequence). With 4 bases clipped from V and 1 base from J, the junction kept 9 bases outside the gene matches.

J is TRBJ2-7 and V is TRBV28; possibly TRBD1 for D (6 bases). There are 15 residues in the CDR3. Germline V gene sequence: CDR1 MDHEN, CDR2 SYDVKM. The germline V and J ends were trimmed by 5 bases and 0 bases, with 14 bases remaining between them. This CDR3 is CASSQMTGSSYEQYF. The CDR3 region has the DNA TGTGCCAGCAGTCAAATGACAGGTTCCTCCTACGAGCAGTACTTC.

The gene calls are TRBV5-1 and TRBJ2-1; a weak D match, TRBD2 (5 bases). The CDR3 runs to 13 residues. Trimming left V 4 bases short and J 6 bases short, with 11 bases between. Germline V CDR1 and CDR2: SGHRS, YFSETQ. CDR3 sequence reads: CASSNGVPNEQFF. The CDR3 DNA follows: TGCGCCAGCAGCAACGGGGTTCCCAATGAGCAGTTCTTC.

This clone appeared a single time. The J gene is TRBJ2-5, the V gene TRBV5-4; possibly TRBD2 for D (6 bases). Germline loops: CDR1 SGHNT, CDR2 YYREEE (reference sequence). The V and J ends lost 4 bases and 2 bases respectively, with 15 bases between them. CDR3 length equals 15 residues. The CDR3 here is CASSPPGSGQETQYF. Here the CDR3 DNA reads TGTGCCAGCAGCCCTCCCGGGAGCGGGCAAGAGACCCAGTACTTC.

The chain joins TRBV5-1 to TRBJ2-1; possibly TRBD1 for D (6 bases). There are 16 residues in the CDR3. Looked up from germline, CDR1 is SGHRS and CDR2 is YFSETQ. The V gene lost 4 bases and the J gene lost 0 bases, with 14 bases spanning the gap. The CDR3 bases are TGCGCCAGCAGCCGAACTCAGGGGAGCTCCTACAATGAGCAGTTCTTC. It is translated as CASSRTQGSSYNEQFF.

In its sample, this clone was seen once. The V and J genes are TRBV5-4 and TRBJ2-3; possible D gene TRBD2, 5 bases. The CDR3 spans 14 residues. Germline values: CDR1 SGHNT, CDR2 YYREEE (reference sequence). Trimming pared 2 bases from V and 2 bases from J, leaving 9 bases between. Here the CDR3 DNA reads TGTGCCAGCAGCTTTGGAGGAAACACAGATACGCAGTATTTT. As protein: CASSFGGNTDTQYF.

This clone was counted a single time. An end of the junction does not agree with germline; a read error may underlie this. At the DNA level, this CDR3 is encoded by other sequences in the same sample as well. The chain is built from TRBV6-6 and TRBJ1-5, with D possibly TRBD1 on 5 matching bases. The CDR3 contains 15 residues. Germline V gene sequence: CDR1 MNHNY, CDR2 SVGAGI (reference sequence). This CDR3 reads CASSSPGGGNQPQHF. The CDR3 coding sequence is TGTGCCAGCAGTTCCCCGGGGGGAGGCAATCAGCCTCAGCATTTT.

CDR3 sequence: CASTPVGREAFF. The CDR3 coding sequence is TGTGCCAGCACACCGGTGGGGAGGGAAGCTTTCTTT. The chain links TRBV6-5 to TRBJ1-1; no clear D gene. The CDR3 has 12 residues. Trimming shortened V by 7 bases and J by 8 bases, and 14 bases separated the two germline ends. Germline-derived CDR1 and CDR2 are MNHEY and SVGAGI.

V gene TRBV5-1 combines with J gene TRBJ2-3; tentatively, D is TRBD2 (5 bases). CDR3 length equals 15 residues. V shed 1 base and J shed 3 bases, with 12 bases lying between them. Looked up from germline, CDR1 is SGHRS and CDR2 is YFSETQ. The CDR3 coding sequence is TGCGCCAGCAGCTTGCGGGGAGTTTTTACAGATACGCAGTATTTT. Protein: CASSLRGVFTDTQYF.

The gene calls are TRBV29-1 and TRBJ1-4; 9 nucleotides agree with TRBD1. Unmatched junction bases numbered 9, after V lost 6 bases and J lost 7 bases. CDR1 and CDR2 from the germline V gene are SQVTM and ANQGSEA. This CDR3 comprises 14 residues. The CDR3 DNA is TGCAGCGTGTCCCCGGGACAGGGAGGTGAAAAACTGTTTTTT. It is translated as CSVSPGQGGEKLFF.

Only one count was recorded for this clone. CDR3: CASSFPSGRAGETQYF. The CDR3 nucleotides read TGTGCCAGCAGCTTCCCTAGCGGGAGGGCGGGGGAGACCCAGTACTTC. The V gene is TRBV5-4, the J gene TRBJ2-5; TRBD2 matches 12 bases. This CDR3 is built from 16 residues. Germline V CDR1 and CDR2: SGHNT, YYREEE (reference sequence). The J segment lost 5 bases and the V segment lost 2 bases, leaving 7 bases of the junction unmatched.

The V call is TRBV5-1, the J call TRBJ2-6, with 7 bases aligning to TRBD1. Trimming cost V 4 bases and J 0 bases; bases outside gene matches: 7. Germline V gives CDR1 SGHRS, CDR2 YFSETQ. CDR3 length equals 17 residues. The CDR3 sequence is CASSVKGQFSGANVLTF. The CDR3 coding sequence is TGCGCCAGCAGCGTAAAGGGACAGTTCTCTGGGGCCAACGTCCTGACTTTC.

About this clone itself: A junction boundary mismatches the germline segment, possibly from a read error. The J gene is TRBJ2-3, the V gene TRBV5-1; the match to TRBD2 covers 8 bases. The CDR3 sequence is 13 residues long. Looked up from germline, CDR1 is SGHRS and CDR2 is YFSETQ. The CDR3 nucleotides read TGCGCCAGCAGCCGCGAGGGACTAGATGCGCAGTATTTT. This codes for CASSREGLDAQYF. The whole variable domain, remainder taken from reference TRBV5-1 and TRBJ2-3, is KAGVTQTPRYLIKTRGQQVTLSCSPISGHRSVSWYQQTPGQGLQFLFEYFSETQRNKGNFPGRFSGRQFSNSRSEMNVSTLELGDSALYLCASSREGLDAQYFGPGTRLTVL.